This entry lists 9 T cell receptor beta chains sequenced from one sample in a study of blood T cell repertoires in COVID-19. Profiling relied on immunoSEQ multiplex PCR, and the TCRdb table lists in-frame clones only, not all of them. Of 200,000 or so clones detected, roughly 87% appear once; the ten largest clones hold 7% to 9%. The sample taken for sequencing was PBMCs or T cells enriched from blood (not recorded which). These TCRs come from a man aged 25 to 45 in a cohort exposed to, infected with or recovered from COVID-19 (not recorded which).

The CDR3 region is CASSLVASEGGELFF. The CDR3 region has the DNA TGTGCCAGCAGCTTAGTTGCTAGCGAGGGCGGGGAGCTGTTTTTT. This chain uses TRBV7-2 with TRBJ1-3; possible D gene TRBD2, 6 bases. The DNA end favors TRBJ2-2, so the J call may be wrong. Germline V gene sequence: CDR1 SGHTA, CDR2 FQGNSA. CDR3 length: 15 residues.

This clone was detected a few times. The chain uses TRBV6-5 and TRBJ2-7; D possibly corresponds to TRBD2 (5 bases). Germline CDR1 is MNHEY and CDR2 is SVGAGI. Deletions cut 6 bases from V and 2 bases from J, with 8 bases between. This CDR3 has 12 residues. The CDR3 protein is CASRGLPYEQYF. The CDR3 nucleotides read TGTGCCAGCAGAGGACTGCCCTACGAGCAGTACTTC.

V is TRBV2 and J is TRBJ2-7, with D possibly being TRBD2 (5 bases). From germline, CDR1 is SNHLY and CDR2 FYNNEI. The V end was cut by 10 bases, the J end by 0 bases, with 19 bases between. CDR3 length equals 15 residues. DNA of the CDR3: TGTGCCATCACGCCGAGAGGGCTCTACTCCTACGAGCAGTACTTC. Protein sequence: CAITPRGLYSYEQYF.

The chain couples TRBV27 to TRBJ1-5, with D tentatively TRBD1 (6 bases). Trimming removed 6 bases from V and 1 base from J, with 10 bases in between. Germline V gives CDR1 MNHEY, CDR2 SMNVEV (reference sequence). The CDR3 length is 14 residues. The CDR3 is CASRVGASNQPQHF. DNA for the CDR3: TGTGCCAGCAGAGTGGGGGCAAGCAATCAGCCCCAGCATTTT.

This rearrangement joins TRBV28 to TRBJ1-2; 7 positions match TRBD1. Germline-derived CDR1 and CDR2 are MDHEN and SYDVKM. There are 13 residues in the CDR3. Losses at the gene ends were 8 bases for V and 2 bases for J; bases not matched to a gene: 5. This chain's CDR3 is CASARQGNYGYTF. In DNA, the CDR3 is TGTGCCAGCGCCAGACAGGGAAACTATGGCTACACCTTC.

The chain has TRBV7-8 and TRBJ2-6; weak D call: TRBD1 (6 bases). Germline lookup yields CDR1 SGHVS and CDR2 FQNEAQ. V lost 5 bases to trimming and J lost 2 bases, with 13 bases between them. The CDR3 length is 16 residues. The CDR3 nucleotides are TGTGCCAGCAGCACCCGGACAGATACTGGGGCCAACGTCCTGACTTTC. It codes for CASSTRTDTGANVLTF.

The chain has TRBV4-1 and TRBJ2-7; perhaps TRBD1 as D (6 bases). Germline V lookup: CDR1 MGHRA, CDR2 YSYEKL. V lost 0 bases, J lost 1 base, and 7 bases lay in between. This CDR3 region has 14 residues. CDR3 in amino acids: CASSQDTGSYEQYF. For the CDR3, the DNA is TGCGCCAGCAGCCAAGATACAGGGTCCTACGAGCAGTACTTC.

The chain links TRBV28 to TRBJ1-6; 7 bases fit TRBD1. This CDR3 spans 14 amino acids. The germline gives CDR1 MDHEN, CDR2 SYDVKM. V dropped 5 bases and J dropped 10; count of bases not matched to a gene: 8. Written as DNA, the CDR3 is TGTGCCAGCAGTACTACAGGGGTGGGATCACCCCTCCACTTT. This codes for CASSTTGVGSPLHF.

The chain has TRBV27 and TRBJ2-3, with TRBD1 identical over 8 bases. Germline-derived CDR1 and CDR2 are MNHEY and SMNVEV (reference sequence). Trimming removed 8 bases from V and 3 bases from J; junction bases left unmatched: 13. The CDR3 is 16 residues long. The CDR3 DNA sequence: TGTGCCAGCCCTCGACCGGGGACAGGATTTACAGATACGCAGTATTTT. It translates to CASPRPGTGFTDTQYF.